These 24 T cell receptor beta chains were all obtained from the same sample, sequenced in a study of T cells in women clearing cervical HPV infection. Profiled with immunoSEQ multiplex PCR; TCRdb holds only in-frame clones, not every one. The repertoire table contains some 30,000 clones. The sample comprised blood buffy coat. Receptor source: a woman between 18 and 69 years old with a cervical HPV16 infection that either progressed to CIN3+ or cleared (not recorded which).

As for this clone: From the germline J gene comes the end of the CDR3, since the read stops 3 residues before it. Within the sample, other DNA sequences also encode this same CDR3. The V call is TRBV13, the J call TRBJ2-2; a possible D gene is TRBD2 (7 bases). The length of the CDR3 is 16 residues. Germline V gene lookup returns CDR1 PRHDT and CDR2 FYEKMQ (reference sequence). Trimming pared 6 bases from V and 3 bases from J, leaving 17 bases between. Incomplete CDR3 DNA: TGTGCCAGCAGTTTAATGGGGGGGGCTCACACCGGGGAG. This sequence encodes CASSLMGGAHTGE. The CDR3 as a whole reads CASSLMGGAHTGELFF.

As concerns this clone: Sequencing ends 3 residues short of the CDR3 end; the germline J gene provides the rest. The genes are TRBV6-1 and TRBJ2-6; tentative D call: TRBD1 (6 bases). Germline values: CDR1 MNHNS, CDR2 SASEGT. V was clipped by 0 bases and J by 1 base, with 7 bases between them. This CDR3 has 16 residues. CDR3: CASSEAQGSGANVLTF. The CDR3 DNA, read in part, is TGTGCCAGCAGTGAAGCCCAGGGGTCTGGGGCCAACGTC.

Turning to this clone: The CDR3 is cut off 3 residues early in the read; its end comes from the germline J gene. The chain carries TRBV10-3 and TRBJ1-1; tentative D call: TRBD1 (6 bases). CDR3 length: 16 residues. CDR1 ENHRY and CDR2 SYGVKD come from the germline V gene. Trimming pared 6 bases from V and 2 bases from J, leaving 19 bases between. The sequenced CDR3 bases are TGTGCCATCAGGGTTGGGGGCCTCGAAAAAAACACTGAA. This codes for CAIRVGGLEKNTE. The whole CDR3 protein reads CAIRVGGLEKNTEAFF.

With regard to this clone: The sequenced fragment ends 3 residues before the CDR3 boundary, so the rest is inferred from the germline J gene. This chain uses TRBV5-4 with TRBJ2-1, with D perhaps matching TRBD2 (5 bases). The CDR3 spans 15 residues. The germline V gene has CDR1 SGHNT and CDR2 YYREEE (reference sequence). Deletions cut 4 bases from V and 0 bases from J, with 11 bases between. The CDR3 loop is CASSISASSYNEQFF. The covered CDR3 bases are TGTGCCAGCAGCATTAGCGCGAGCTCCTACAATGAG.

Of note for this clone: The sequenced fragment ends 3 residues before the CDR3 boundary, so the rest is inferred from the germline J gene. This chain links TRBV20-1 with TRBJ2-3, with D unresolved. V lost 7 bases and J 2 bases, leaving 16 bases between the germline ends. Germline V lookup: CDR1 DFQATT, CDR2 SNEGSKA (reference sequence). The CDR3 is 14 residues long. This chain's CDR3 is CSVRSIPSTDTQYF. CDR3 bases read: TGCAGTGTGCGCTCCATCCCATCCACAGATACG.

As concerns this clone: The sequence runs out 3 residues before the end of the CDR3; the remainder is reconstructed from the germline J gene. This rearrangement joins TRBV14 to TRBJ2-1; 11 nucleotides align to TRBD2. Looked up from germline, CDR1 is SGHDN and CDR2 is FVKESK. Trimming at V came to 3 bases and at J to 0 bases, leaving 4 bases not matched to a gene. The CDR3 has 17 amino acids. The CDR3 loop is CASSHRLAGNSYNEQFF. The CDR3 DNA, read in part, is TGTGCCAGCAGCCATAGACTAGCGGGGAACTCCTACAATGAG.

Concerning this clone: The read ends 3 residues before the CDR3 terminus; that terminus is restored from the germline J gene. The V gene is TRBV7-8, the J gene TRBJ2-7; D perhaps matches TRBD2 (7 bases). The germline V and J ends were trimmed by 7 bases and 5 bases, with 18 bases remaining between them. The CDR3 has 14 residues. Germline values: CDR1 SGHVS, CDR2 FQNEAQ. This CDR3 is CASTRGGLNHEQYF. The covered CDR3 bases are TGTGCCAGCACAAGGGGGGGCCTGAACCACGAG.

Worth noting for this clone: The observed sequence ends 3 residues before the CDR3 terminus, with the missing tail filled in from the germline J gene. The rearrangement joins TRBV2 to TRBJ2-7; TRBD1 might be the D (5 bases). The V end lost 6 bases, the J end lost 6 bases, and 15 bases lay between the germline ends. The length of the CDR3 is 13 residues. CDR1 is SNHLY, CDR2 FYNNEI, per germline. CDR3 in amino acids: CASRGPWAGEQYF. The covered CDR3 bases are TGTGCCAGCAGGGGGCCCTGGGCTGGCGAG.

CDR3 DNA, as far as it was read: TGTGCCAGCAGCGTACAAGGGGGCTACGAG. Protein product: CASSVQGGYE. The CDR3, in full, reads CASSVQGGYEQYF. The chain carries TRBV9 and TRBJ2-7; maybe TRBD1 (6 bases). The read gets to within 3 residues of the CDR3 end, and the germline J gene fills in the rest. This CDR3 has 13 residues. Germline values: CDR1 SGDLS, CDR2 YYNGEE. Trimming cost V 1 base and J 3 bases, with 8 bases left between them.

About this clone itself: The read is 3 residues too short to cover the CDR3 end, so that end is filled in from the germline J gene. The V gene is TRBV30, the J gene TRBJ2-1; TRBD2 matches at 7 bases. CDR1 and CDR2 from the germline V gene are GTSNPN and SVGIG (reference sequence). The CDR3 totals 15 residues. V was pared by 2 bases and J by 5 bases, with 9 bases of the junction left unmatched. The CDR3 sequence: CAWSLASGGDNEQFF. CDR3 bases read: TGTGCCTGGAGTCTCGCTAGCGGAGGGGACAATGAG. The full variable domain, rest sourced from reference TRBV30 and TRBJ2-1, is SQTIHQWPATLVQPVGSPLSLECTVEGTSNPNLYWYRQAAGRGLQLLFYSVGIGQISSEVPQNLSASRPQDRQFILSSKKLLLSDSGFYLCAWSLASGGDNEQFFGPGTRLTVL.

As regards this clone: The sequenced fragment ends 3 residues before the CDR3 boundary, so the rest is inferred from the germline J gene. This chain links TRBV12-5 with TRBJ2-1, with no clear D. V lost 1 base and J lost 5, with 6 bases in between. CDR3 length equals 13 residues. The germline V gene has CDR1 LGHNT and CDR2 FRNRAP. The CDR3 region is CASGLGQDNEQFF. The CDR3 bases that were read are TGTGCTAGTGGTTTGGGGCAGGACAATGAG.

As for this clone: The CDR3 end falls 3 residues outside the read, so it is completed with the germline J gene. V gene TRBV2 combines with J gene TRBJ1-4; TRBD1 matches at 7 bases. Looked up from germline, CDR1 is SNHLY and CDR2 is FYNNEI. The ends lost 8 bases at V and 5 bases at J; junction bases unmatched: 8. The CDR3 has 14 residues. CDR3 amino acids: CASARGQSNEKLFF. The part of the CDR3 DNA that was read is TGTGCCAGCGCCCGGGGACAGTCAAATGAAAAA.

Comment on this clone: The read terminates 3 residues before the CDR3 end, so the remaining end is supplied by the germline J gene. The rearrangement uses TRBV13 and TRBJ2-5, with 7 nucleotides matching TRBD1. Trimming took 5 bases from V and 5 from J; bases not matched to a gene: 8. The CDR3 is made up of 14 amino acids. Per germline, CDR1 PRHDT and CDR2 FYEKMQ (reference sequence). The covered CDR3 bases are TGTGCCAGCAGCGACGAGGGGGCATCGGAGACC. Its translation is CASSDEGASET. The whole CDR3 sequence reads CASSDEGASETQYF.

As to this clone: The read ends 3 residues early relative to the CDR3; the germline J gene fills the gap. This chain links TRBV4-1 with TRBJ2-1, with no clear D. Per the germline V gene, CDR1 is MGHRA and CDR2 is YSYEKL. This CDR3 has 13 residues. Trimming removed 4 bases from V and 6 bases from J, with 10 bases in between. The part of the CDR3 DNA that was read is TGCGCCAGCAGCCCCGGAGCGATCAATGAG. This encodes CASSPGAINE. The full CDR3 reads CASSPGAINEQFF.

On this clone itself: The sequenced fragment ends 3 residues before the CDR3 boundary, so the rest is inferred from the germline J gene. The gene calls are TRBV30 and TRBJ1-1; maybe TRBD1 (6 bases). Germline V gene lookup returns CDR1 GTSNPN and CDR2 SVGIG (reference sequence). The CDR3 has 13 amino acids. The CDR3 DNA, read in part, is TGTGCCTGGGGCCGGGACATCCAAGAGACA. Residues: CAWGRDIQET. In full, the CDR3 reads CAWGRDIQETAFF.

A note on this clone: The sequenced fragment ends 3 residues before the CDR3 boundary, so the rest is inferred from the germline J gene. This chain uses TRBV6-1 with TRBJ2-7; the D gene is possibly TRBD1 (6 bases). CDR1 MNHNS and CDR2 SASEGT come from the germline V gene. This CDR3 spans 15 amino acids. V was pared by 4 bases and J by 0 bases, with 13 bases between. CDR3 in amino acids: CASSAPGHRSYEQYF. Incomplete CDR3 DNA: TGTGCCAGCAGTGCTCCGGGACACCGCTCCTACGAG.

About this clone itself: The read comes to an end 3 residues before the CDR3 does, leaving the germline J gene to fill in the end. The chain recombines TRBV27 with TRBJ2-7, with 9 nucleotides matching TRBD1. Germline CDR1 is MNHEY and CDR2 is SMNVEV (reference sequence). The ends lost 5 bases at V and 3 bases at J; junction bases unmatched: 5. CDR3 length: 14 residues. CDR3 protein: CASSPGTGFYEQYF. The sequenced part of the CDR3 DNA is TGTGCCAGCAGTCCCGGGACAGGGTTCTACGAG.

In the case of this clone: The read comes to an end 3 residues before the CDR3 does, leaving the germline J gene to fill in the end. The rearrangement uses TRBV19 and TRBJ1-2; TRBD1 agrees at 7 bases. Germline V lookup: CDR1 LNHDA, CDR2 SQIVND (reference sequence). The CDR3 is 14 amino acids. The ends lost 7 bases at V and 3 bases at J; junction bases unmatched: 8. The sequenced CDR3 bases are TGTGCCAGTAACCCGACAGGGACCTACTATGGC. This codes for CASNPTGTYYG. The complete CDR3 sequence is CASNPTGTYYGYTF.

Comments on this clone: The CDR3 end lies 3 residues beyond the end of the read and is filled in from the germline J gene. The chain combines TRBV5-1 with TRBJ2-7, with TRBD1 identical over 11 bases. Germline V CDR1 and CDR2: SGHRS, YFSETQ. This CDR3 region has 15 residues. Unmatched junction bases numbered 7, after V lost 4 bases and J lost 4 bases. The CDR3 DNA, read in part, is TGCGCCAGCAGCCTTTCGGGACAGGGGGTTTACGAG. It is translated as CASSLSGQGVYE. The whole CDR3 protein is CASSLSGQGVYEQYF.

As for this clone: Read sequence stops 3 residues before the CDR3 end, and the germline J gene provides the missing end. V gene TRBV19 combines with J gene TRBJ2-2; a possible D gene is TRBD1 (6 bases). Trimming stripped 6 bases from V and 7 bases from J, with 15 bases between. Germline-derived CDR1 and CDR2 are LNHDA and SQIVND (reference sequence). CDR3 length equals 14 residues. The DNA read from the CDR3 is TGTGCCAGTAGGACCATTCAGGGGATCGGGGAG. Translating it yields CASRTIQGIGE. The entire CDR3 is CASRTIQGIGELFF.

In the case of this clone: The CDR3 extends 3 residues past the end of the read, so its final part is completed from the germline J gene. The V call is TRBV7-9, the J call TRBJ2-4; 9 nucleotides agree with TRBD1. CDR3 length equals 15 residues. CDR1 is SEHNR and CDR2 is FQNEAQ in the germline V gene (reference sequence). The CDR3 protein is CASSLNRGLNYGQYF. The DNA read from the CDR3 is TGTGCCAGCAGCTTAAACAGGGGGCTAAACTATGGT.

The CDR3 here is CAISLGQNNYGYTF. Partial CDR3 DNA: TGTGCCATCAGCTTGGGACAGAATAACTATGGC. The V and J genes are TRBV10-3 and TRBJ1-2, with 7 bases matching TRBD1. Read sequence stops 3 residues before the CDR3 end, and the germline J gene provides the missing end. The CDR3 sequence is 14 residues long. CDR1 and CDR2 (germline): ENHRY, SYGVKD. J gave up 1 base and V 6 bases, and 5 bases lay outside the gene matches.

Points on this clone: The CDR3 is cut off 3 residues early in the read; its end comes from the germline J gene. The V call is TRBV7-3, the J call TRBJ1-1; tentative D call: TRBD1 (6 bases). The V end lost 5 bases, the J end lost 3 bases, and 16 bases lay between the germline ends. Germline assignment: CDR1 SGHTA and CDR2 FQGTGA. The CDR3 loop spans 15 amino acids. The CDR3 spells CASSLNDRFDTEAFF. CDR3 DNA (partial): TGTGCCAGCAGCCTTAACGACAGGTTCGACACTGAA.

Remarks on this clone: The observed sequence ends 3 residues before the CDR3 terminus, with the missing tail filled in from the germline J gene. This chain links TRBV20-1 with TRBJ2-1; TRBD2 is a possible D gene (6 bases). The V end lost 2 bases, the J end lost 4 bases, and 12 bases lay between the germline ends. This CDR3 spans 14 amino acids. Germline-derived CDR1 and CDR2 are DFQATT and SNEGSKA (reference sequence). Here the CDR3 reads CSARSGLGYNEQFF. Partial CDR3 DNA: TGCAGTGCTAGAAGCGGGCTTGGATACAATGAG.